A selection of T cell receptor beta chains follows, all from one sample in a study of T cell repertoires in cytomegalovirus infection. Their recognized antigens are unknown. MiXCR was run by TCRdb on the reads, yielding one entry per CDR3 protein. The table has 550,000 to 850,000 distinct CDR3 sequences, around 32% seen once. This material consisted of cultured PBMCs, taken from culture after CMV antigen stimulation. The receptors originated from a human donor in good health (CMV status not recorded). Some clones in this sample may be carry-over from other donors' samples. The CDR3 runs from the conserved cysteine through the conserved F or W. Fields, in order: CDR3 DNA, CDR3 protein, CDR3 length, J gene, clone size, D gene, V gene. D genes are given only for firm matches. Expanded clones get a size class; other rows say once, few or many, or leave the size out.

TGCGCCAGCAGCCAAGACATTGGCGGGAGGGCAGATACGCAGTATTTT | CASSQDIGGRADTQYF | 16 | TRBJ2-3 | once | TRBD2 | TRBV4-3
TGTGCCAGCAGCACCGGGACGGCATATCAGCCCCAGCATTTT | CASSTGTAYQPQHF | 14 | TRBJ1-5 | few | - | TRBV7-2
TGTGCCAGCAGCCCCGGGACAGGATCAGATACGCAGTATTTT | CASSPGTGSDTQYF | 14 | TRBJ2-3 | many | TRBD1 | TRBV7-2
TGTGCCAGCAGCCCCCTTCAGGACAGAAGCACAGATACGCAGTATTTT | CASSPLQDRSTDTQYF | 16 | TRBJ2-3 | few | - | TRBV7-9
TGTGCCACCCAAGACAGCAACACCGGGGAGCTGTTTTTT | CATQDSNTGELFF | 13 | TRBJ2-2 | - | - | TRBV28
TGTGCCAGCAGTTATTCTCGGATCGAGTATGATGGCTACACCTTC | CASSYSRIEYDGYTF | 15 | TRBJ1-2 | - | - | TRBV6-2/TRBV6-3
TGTGCCAGCAGAGAATCCGGGAATTGGGACACTGAAGCTTTCTTT | CASRESGNWDTEAFF | 15 | TRBJ1-1 | - | - | TRBV7-9
TGTGCCAGTAGTATCGGTCTAGCCTACAATGAGCAGTTCTTC | CASSIGLAYNEQFF | 14 | TRBJ2-1 | few | - | TRBV19
TGTGCCAGTAGTATCGAGGACAGCGATTCACCCCTCCACTTT | CASSIEDSDSPLHF | 14 | TRBJ1-6 | - | - | TRBV19
TGTGCCATCAGTGCCGGGGACAGTGAAAAACTGTTTTTT | CAISAGDSEKLFF | 13 | TRBJ1-4 | once | TRBD1 | TRBV10-3
TGTGCCAGTAAAATAGCGGCAGGGACGGGGACTGAAGCTTTCTTT | CASKIAAGTGTEAFF | 15 | TRBJ1-1 | few | - | TRBV19
TGTGCCAGCAGCTCCTATAGCGGGAGGGCCCTTAATGAGCAGTTCTTC | CASSSYSGRALNEQFF | 16 | TRBJ2-1 | many | TRBD2 | TRBV7-2
TGTGCCAGCAGTTTGAAAACTAGCGGGGGATCAGATACGCAGTATTTT | CASSLKTSGGSDTQYF | 16 | TRBJ2-3 | - | TRBD2 | TRBV27
TGTGCCAGTAGTATAGCCTTGGAGTCCTTGGGCGAGCAGTACTTC | CASSIALESLGEQYF | 15 | TRBJ2-7 | - | - | TRBV19
TGTGCCAGCAGTTTAACCTCCCACAGGGGCGCTGAAGCTTTCTTT | CASSLTSHRGAEAFF | 15 | TRBJ1-1 | - | TRBD1 | TRBV12-3/TRBV12-4
TGTGCCAGCAGACAGGACCAAGAGACCCAGTACTTC | CASRQDQETQYF | 12 | TRBJ2-5 | - | - | TRBV7-9
TGTGCCAGCAGCTTCCCGAGAACTAGCGGGGCCCGACAGTATTTT | CASSFPRTSGARQYF | 15 | TRBJ2-3 | - | TRBD2 | TRBV7-9
TGTGCCAGCAGTTACCGGGCCAACTATGGCTACACCTTC | CASSYRANYGYTF | 13 | TRBJ1-2 | - | - | TRBV6-8
TGTGCCAGCAGCTTACACCGGAACACTGAAGCTTTCTTT | CASSLHRNTEAFF | 13 | TRBJ1-1 | - | - | TRBV7-2
TGTGCCAGCAGTTTCCAGCGGGGGGGCGGGGGCGGCACAGATACGCAGTATTTT | CASSFQRGGGGGTDTQYF | 18 | TRBJ2-3 | - | TRBD2 | TRBV28
TGTGCCAGCACCCCTGGGACAGGGGAAGAGACCCAGTACTTC | CASTPGTGEETQYF | 14 | TRBJ2-5 | - | TRBD1 | TRBV12-3/TRBV12-4
TGTGCCAGCAGCTTATCCTGGGACACTGAAGCTTTCTTT | CASSLSWDTEAFF | 13 | TRBJ1-1 | few | - | TRBV7-2
TGTGCCAGCAGCAATGGGACAGTGAGCAATCAGCCCCAGCATTTT | CASSNGTVSNQPQHF | 15 | TRBJ1-5 | - | TRBD1 | TRBV5-5
TGTGCCAGCACCCGGACAGGGTACGACTATGGCTACACCTTC | CASTRTGYDYGYTF | 14 | TRBJ1-2 | many | TRBD1 | TRBV7-2
TGTGCCAGCAGCAAACGAGGGGGTAGAACCGGGGAGCTGTTTTTT | CASSKRGGRTGELFF | 15 | TRBJ2-2 | - | - | TRBV7-6
TGTGCCAGCAGCCCCCAGCGGACAAAGGGCCTGGAGCTGTTTTTT | CASSPQRTKGLELFF | 15 | TRBJ2-2 | many | - | TRBV7-2
TGTGCCAGCAGCTTAGAATTCGGGGGAGGGCCAAAAGAGACCCAGTACTTC | CASSLEFGGGPKETQYF | 17 | TRBJ2-5 | many | TRBD2 | TRBV7-6
TGTGCCAGCAGCTTGGGGACTAGCCGGAGCTCCTACAATGAGCAGTTCTTC | CASSLGTSRSSYNEQFF | 17 | TRBJ2-1 | - | TRBD2 | TRBV5-4
TGTGCCAGCAGCTACCTCCGGGACAGCGACGGGTCTGGAAACACCATATATTTT | CASSYLRDSDGSGNTIYF | 18 | TRBJ1-3 | many | TRBD1 | TRBV7-2
TGCAGCAGCGGGGGGGGGAACACCGGGGAGCTGTTTTTT | CSSGGGNTGELFF | 13 | TRBJ2-2 | - | TRBD2 | TRBV20-1
TGTGCCAGTTCGGCGGAGGGGGGAGGCACTGAAGCTTTCTTT | CASSAEGGGTEAFF | 14 | TRBJ1-1 | few | - | TRBV5-4
TGTGCCAGCCGAGGGCAGGCCGATCAGCCCCAGCATTTT | CASRGQADQPQHF | 13 | TRBJ1-5 | once | - | TRBV19
TGTGCCAGCAGCTCTAACAGCGTCACAGATACGCAGTATTTT | CASSSNSVTDTQYF | 14 | TRBJ2-3 | - | - | TRBV7-9
TGTGCCAGCAGTAACCCGTTTGGGGGAGGGGACACCGGGGAGCTGTTTTTT | CASSNPFGGGDTGELFF | 17 | TRBJ2-2 | few | TRBD2 | TRBV6-6
TGCGCCAGCAGCTTGGGGACAGAAAAGGATACGCAGTATTTT | CASSLGTEKDTQYF | 14 | TRBJ2-3 | few | - | TRBV5-1
TGTGCCAGCAGCCGATCAGCAGACAGGGTCTCTGGAAACACCATATATTTT | CASSRSADRVSGNTIYF | 17 | TRBJ1-3 | - | TRBD1 | TRBV7-2
TGTGCCAGCAGTTCCCAGTTTCGTGAGGATCAGCCCCAGCATTTT | CASSSQFREDQPQHF | 15 | TRBJ1-5 | - | - | TRBV28
TGTGCCAGCAGCTTGGCAGTAGCCAAAAACATTCAGTACTTC | CASSLAVAKNIQYF | 14 | TRBJ2-4 | few | - | TRBV7-2
TGTGCCATCAGTAGGTCGGGGGCTAATTCACCCCTCCACTTT | CAISRSGANSPLHF | 14 | TRBJ1-6 | - | - | TRBV10-3
TGTGCCAGCAGTTTCCTGTTCTCCTACAATGAGCAGTTCTTC | CASSFLFSYNEQFF | 14 | TRBJ2-1 | few | - | TRBV28
TGTGCCAGCAGTAAGGGACAGGAGTATAATTCACCCCTCCACTTT | CASSKGQEYNSPLHF | 15 | TRBJ1-6 | few | TRBD1 | TRBV12-3/TRBV12-4
TGTGCCACAAGAACCGGGACAAGGAACACTGAAGCTTTCTTT | CATRTGTRNTEAFF | 14 | TRBJ1-1 | few | - | TRBV15
TGCGCCAGCAGCCAACGCGAGGGGAGGAGATCTGGAAACACCATATATTTT | CASSQREGRRSGNTIYF | 17 | TRBJ1-3 | - | - | TRBV4-1
TGTGCCAGCAGCTTACGGGGGGGAACCTATAGCAATCAGCCCCAGCATTTT | CASSLRGGTYSNQPQHF | 17 | TRBJ1-5 | few | - | TRBV7-8